This T cell receptor beta chain was documented in a study of shared clonotypes between healthy human individuals. Whole-study results and caveats: Limitation of the genetic and exposure-history diversity represented came from the few donors.

The assay was immunoSEQ multiplex PCR, and TCRdb's table has in-frame clones only and misses some. This sample has about 680,000 clones, with approximately 90% found just once. Germline CDR1 and CDR2: MNHEY and SMNVEV (reference sequence). V dropped 5 bases and J dropped 4 bases, with 19 bases sitting between them. CDR3 size: 16 residues. Terminally differentiated effector memory CD45RA+ cells were excluded from the naive CD8 cells, which were CD45RO-negative and positively selected for CCR7. As to this clone: Its target is unknown.

V and J are TRBV27 and TRBJ2-3; TRBD1 or TRBD2 may be the D gene (5 bases each). The receptor was isolated from a man in his thirties or forties in good health. Sequenced: naive CD8+ T cells sorted from blood. CDR3 DNA sequence: TGTGCCAGCAGTAAGGGGCTCCCTCGGGGACCAGATACGCAGTATTTT. Its translation: CASSKGLPRGPDTQYF.